The 29 T cell receptor beta chains listed next were all sequenced from one sample in a study of chemoradiotherapy in HPV16-positive cancers (dated by TCRdb to between 2020 and 2023). The library was generated by the immunoSEQ multiplex PCR assay. The table was pulled from immuneACCESS by TCRdb, which kept in-frame rearrangements only. Such tables lose some clones; where checked, under half of the loss comes from unresolved V genes, and the rest has no known cause. Here the sample has over 10,000 clones; 55% to 65% occur a single time. 15% to 20% of the sample goes to the ten largest clones. The specimen was collected from a patient who underwent chemoradiotherapy. These receptors originate from a human donor with HPV-associated anogenital cancer.

The chain has TRBV18 and TRBJ1-2, with TRBD1 matching over 7 bases. CDR1 is KGHSH and CDR2 is LQKENI in the germline V gene. V shed 6 bases, J shed 5 bases, and the junction held 6 bases outside the gene matches. This CDR3 is built from 13 residues. The DNA of the CDR3 is TGTGCCAGCTCCCCCGGGACAGCTTATGGCTACACCTTC. Translation: CASSPGTAYGYTF.

The chain links TRBV28 to TRBJ1-1; D unresolved. V gave up 9 bases and J gave up 9 bases, with 14 bases separating them. The CDR3 sequence is 11 residues long. Germline values: CDR1 MDHEN, CDR2 SYDVKM. The CDR3 is CASCSGLKAFF. The CDR3 coding sequence is TGTGCCAGTTGCTCGGGGTTAAAAGCTTTCTTT.

V gene TRBV19 combines with J gene TRBJ1-2, with 8 bases identical to TRBD1. CDR3 length: 15 residues. Unmatched junction bases numbered 14, after V lost 6 bases and J lost 8 bases. Germline values: CDR1 LNHDA, CDR2 SQIVND (reference sequence). The CDR3 DNA reads as TGTGCCAGTAGCAAAGGGTCGGCAGGGACAGGAGGCTACACCTTC. Its protein product is CASSKGSAGTGGYTF. Combining the CDR3 with reference TRBV19 and TRBJ1-2 gives the whole variable domain DGGITQSPKYLFRKEGQNVTLSCEQNLNHDAMYWYRQDPGQGLRLIYYSQIVNDFQKGDIAEGYSVSREKKESFPLTVTSAQKNPTAFYLCASSKGSAGTGGYTFGSGTRLTVV.

The chain employs TRBV29-1 and TRBJ1-1; no clear D. Trimming took off 5 bases at V and 5 bases at J, with 12 bases between the two ends. The CDR3 consists of 12 residues. CDR1 SQVTM and CDR2 ANQGSEA come from the germline V gene. The CDR3 nucleotides are TGCAGCGTTCGCTGGGAGGTGACTGAAGCTTTCTTT. Its translation is CSVRWEVTEAFF.

This chain connects TRBV5-1 to TRBJ1-2; D remains ambiguous. The V gene lost 0 bases and the J gene lost 7 bases, with 13 bases spanning the gap. The CDR3 has 14 amino acids. The germline CDR1 and CDR2 sequences are SGHRS and YFSETQ. The CDR3, as DNA: TGCGCCAGCAGCTTGGACACCCCTAGGAGTGGCTACACCTTC. Protein product: CASSLDTPRSGYTF.

V and J are TRBV7-3 and TRBJ1-1; D gene uncertain. Trimming cost V 5 bases and J 5 bases, with 12 bases left between them. CDR1 is SGHTA, CDR2 FQGTGA, per germline. The CDR3 contains 13 residues. CDR3 DNA: TGTGCCAGCAGCGCCCAGGCGACTACTGAAGCTTTCTTT. Protein product: CASSAQATTEAFF.

CDR3 in amino acids: CASSALRDRVVYEQYF. In nucleotides, the CDR3 is TGCGCCAGCAGCGCTCTGCGGGACAGGGTCGTCTACGAGCAGTACTTC. The chain carries TRBV5-1 and TRBJ2-7, with 9 nucleotides matching TRBD1. CDR1 is SGHRS, CDR2 YFSETQ, per germline. This CDR3 comprises 16 residues. Unmatched junction bases numbered 11, after V lost 4 bases and J lost 3 bases.

This chain joins TRBV7-3 and TRBJ1-6; TRBD1 might be the D (6 bases). V lost 2 bases to trimming and J lost 8 bases, with 10 bases between them. The germline CDR1 and CDR2 sequences are SGHTA and FQGTGA. The CDR3 runs to 14 residues. The DNA for the CDR3 is TGTGCCAGCAGCTTAGCCTACAGGGATTCACCCCTCCACTTT. Amino acid sequence: CASSLAYRDSPLHF.

This clone was picked up a small number of times. The CDR3 here is CASSLTGTGGDGQYF. The CDR3 nucleotides are TGTGCCAGTTCTCTGACCGGGACAGGGGGCGACGGGCAGTACTTC. J is TRBJ2-7 and V is TRBV19, with 12 bases lining up with TRBD1. The CDR3 sequence is 15 residues long. V trimming: 8 bases; J trimming: 9 bases; junction bases outside the gene matches: 14. The germline V gene encodes CDR1 LNHDA and CDR2 SQIVND (reference sequence).

The gene calls are TRBV20-1 and TRBJ1-2; D is undetermined. V was cut by 7 bases and J by 5 bases, with 8 bases left in between. The germline CDR1 and CDR2 sequences are DFQATT and SNEGSKA (reference sequence). CDR3 size: 10 residues. CDR3 loop: CSVGKYGYTF. CDR3 nucleotide sequence: TGCAGTGTAGGGAAGTATGGCTACACCTTC.

The V call is TRBV10-2, the J call TRBJ1-1; unclear D gene. V lost 7 bases and J 3 bases, leaving 9 bases between the germline ends. CDR1 and CDR2 (germline): WSHSY, SAAADI. The CDR3 covers 12 residues. CDR3 DNA: TGCGCCAGCACCCAAGTACACACTGAAGCTTTCTTT. Amino acid sequence: CASTQVHTEAFF.

The chain is built from TRBV6-5 and TRBJ2-3; the match to TRBD1 covers 7 bases. The germline CDR1 and CDR2 sequences are MNHEY and SVGAGI. Germline trimming cut 5 bases from V and 4 bases from J; bases unmatched to any gene: 3. This CDR3 is built from 13 residues. The CDR3 region has the DNA TGTGCCAGCAGTGACCAGGGGGCAGATACGCAGTATTTT. It yields the protein CASSDQGADTQYF.

This chain uses TRBV7-2 with TRBJ2-1; D gene ambiguous. The germline gives CDR1 SGHTA, CDR2 FQGNSA. CDR3 size: 15 residues. V was shortened by 1 base and J by 0 bases, with 7 bases between the two germline ends. DNA of the CDR3: TGTGCCAGCAGCTTAGAAAGGCGCTCCTACAATGAGCAGTTCTTC. Translating it yields CASSLERRSYNEQFF.

The chain employs TRBV23-1 and TRBJ1-5, with no clear D. Being an ORF, TRBV23-1 has a function that is uncertain. This CDR3 is 16 amino acids long. Trimming left V 8 bases short and J 6 bases short, with 23 bases between. In nucleotides, the CDR3 is TGCGCCAGCGTCCCCATTCGACCCCCAGGAGGTCAGCCCCAGCATTTT. This codes for CASVPIRPPGGQPQHF.

This clone occurred a few times. V is TRBV7-9 and J is TRBJ1-2; 9 positions agree with TRBD1. There are 14 residues in the CDR3. Unmatched junction bases numbered 6, after V lost 5 bases and J lost 5 bases. Per the germline V gene, CDR1 is SEHNR and CDR2 is FQNEAQ (reference sequence). This CDR3 is CASSPTGGGYGYTF. CDR3 nucleotides: TGTGCCAGCAGCCCTACAGGGGGCGGTTATGGCTACACCTTC.

The rearrangement links TRBV7-6 to TRBJ1-4; D uncertain. CDR1 and CDR2 from the germline V gene are SGHVS and FNYEAQ. This CDR3 spans 13 amino acids. Trimming stripped 3 bases from V and 8 bases from J, with 10 bases between. The CDR3 DNA follows: TGTGCCAGCAGCTTCGGGGTTGGCGAAAAACTGTTTTTT. Translating gives CASSFGVGEKLFF.

This sequence joins TRBV19 and TRBJ2-1; D ambiguous. Per germline, CDR1 LNHDA and CDR2 SQIVND (reference sequence). The CDR3 spans 13 residues. V shed 3 bases and J shed 12 bases, with 15 bases lying between them. The CDR3 DNA follows: TGTGCCAGTAGTATCGCAGTGGGGTTCGTGCAGTTCTTC. Translation: CASSIAVGFVQFF.

The chain couples TRBV7-3 to TRBJ1-1; tentative D call: TRBD1 (6 bases). The germline V and J ends were trimmed by 6 bases and 2 bases, with 10 bases remaining between them. CDR1 is SGHTA and CDR2 is FQGTGA in the germline V gene. This CDR3 is 13 amino acids long. The CDR3 reads CASSLTGNTEAFF. DNA of the CDR3: TGTGCCAGCAGTTTGACAGGTAACACTGAAGCTTTCTTT.

DNA for the CDR3: TGTGCCAGCAGCTCGCAGCCCGGGACAGGCTACGAGCAGTACTTC. Amino acids: CASSSQPGTGYEQYF. The chain combines TRBV5-5 with TRBJ2-7; 8 positions agree with TRBD1. The CDR3 runs to 15 residues. The germline V gene encodes CDR1 SGHKS and CDR2 YYEKEE (reference sequence). V trimming: 3 bases; J trimming: 3 bases; junction bases outside the gene matches: 8.

The table lists this clone with a few counts. This rearrangement joins TRBV10-3 to TRBJ1-1; D perhaps matches TRBD1 (6 bases). This CDR3 has 15 amino acids. Trimming took 2 bases from V and 3 from J, leaving 13 bases between them. Germline CDR1 is ENHRY and CDR2 is SYGVKD. CDR3 protein: CAISEATGLDTEAFF. As DNA, the CDR3 is TGTGCCATCAGTGAGGCAACAGGGTTGGACACTGAAGCTTTCTTT.

This chain uses TRBV28 with TRBJ1-3; D might be TRBD1 (5 bases). Per the germline V gene, CDR1 is MDHEN and CDR2 is SYDVKM. Trimming took off 7 bases at V and 0 bases at J, with 13 bases between the two ends. The CDR3 contains 15 residues. CDR3 nucleotides: TGTGCCAGCACTGGGGGGACCTACTCTGGAAACACCATATATTTT. Residues: CASTGGTYSGNTIYF.

The J gene is TRBJ1-2, the V gene TRBV5-3; 11 bases fit TRBD1. TRBV5-3 is given ORF status, its function remaining uncertain. The CDR3 has 15 amino acids. V dropped 6 bases and J dropped 8; count of bases not matched to a gene: 12. CDR3 residues: CARTTGTGGLLGYTF. CDR3 bases: TGTGCCAGAACCACGGGGACAGGGGGGCTACTGGGCTACACCTTC.

The chain combines TRBV19 with TRBJ1-5; tentative D call: TRBD1 (6 bases). CDR1 is LNHDA, CDR2 SQIVND, per germline (reference sequence). This CDR3 has 17 residues. The V end was cut by 3 bases, the J end by 2 bases, with 17 bases between. DNA for the CDR3: TGTGCCAGTAGTATGTCTTTGCAGGGGTCGGGCAATCAGCCCCAGCATTTT. Protein product: CASSMSLQGSGNQPQHF.

This clone has only a few counts. V gene TRBV2 combines with J gene TRBJ1-2; D ambiguous. Germline assignment: CDR1 SNHLY and CDR2 FYNNEI. The CDR3 spans 12 residues. V was clipped by 7 bases and J by 5 bases, with 11 bases between them. The CDR3 DNA reads as TGTGCCAGCAAGGAGGATTTATATGGCTACACCTTC. Residues: CASKEDLYGYTF.

The rearrangement links TRBV7-8 to TRBJ2-6; D is tentatively TRBD1 or TRBD2 (5 bases each). The CDR3 has 15 amino acids. Germline loops: CDR1 SGHVS, CDR2 FQNEAQ. V dropped 5 bases and J dropped 3 bases, with 11 bases sitting between them. This chain's CDR3 is CASSRGFFGANVLTF. The CDR3 DNA is TGTGCCAGCAGCCGGGGCTTCTTTGGGGCCAACGTCCTGACTTTC.

This clone has just a few counts. This chain links TRBV19 with TRBJ1-2; no reliable D call. V was trimmed by 7 bases and J by 0 bases, leaving 15 bases between them. CDR3 length: 15 residues. Germline V gene sequence: CDR1 LNHDA, CDR2 SQIVND (reference sequence). The CDR3 bases are TGTGCCAGTACTGATAGGACGGCAGCTAACTATGGCTACACCTTC. Translating gives CASTDRTAANYGYTF.

This clone turned up a few times. V is TRBV29-1 and J is TRBJ1-2, with unresolved D. V dropped 3 bases and J dropped 12 bases, with 14 bases sitting between them. Germline V CDR1 and CDR2: SQVTM, ANQGSEA. This CDR3 spans 11 amino acids. This CDR3 reads CSVEPEEGNTF. DNA for the CDR3: TGCAGCGTTGAGCCCGAGGAGGGTAACACCTTC. The full variable domain, in which reference TRBV29-1 and TRBJ1-2 provide the parts outside the CDR3, is SAVISQKPSRDICQRGTSLTIQCQVDSQVTMMFWYRQQPGQSLTLIATANQGSEATYESGFVIDKFPISRPNLTFSTLTVSNMSPEDSSIYLCSVEPEEGNTFGSGTRLTVV.

This clone was seen once. V and J are TRBV30 and TRBJ2-2; no definite D call. The germline gives CDR1 GTSNPN, CDR2 SVGIG (reference sequence). The CDR3 consists of 14 residues. V dropped 0 bases and J dropped 5 bases, with 10 bases sitting between them. The CDR3 region has the DNA TGTGCCTGGAGTGTAAATCGTGGGACCGGGGAGCTGTTTTTT. Protein sequence: CAWSVNRGTGELFF.

The chain has TRBV10-3 and TRBJ1-1; D is unclear. Looked up from germline, CDR1 is ENHRY and CDR2 is SYGVKD. This CDR3 comprises 13 residues. Trimming stripped 0 bases from V and 0 bases from J, with 2 bases between. The CDR3 here is CAISESLNTEAFF. The CDR3 DNA is TGTGCCATCAGTGAGTCGTTGAACACTGAAGCTTTCTTT.